These T cell receptor beta chains were read from a single sample in a study of post-analysis software for immune sequencing data. In TCRdb, the PCR reads were re-called with MiXCR into one record per CDR3 protein. Of 350,000 to 500,000 distinct CDR3 sequences listed, more than 30% are singletons. The sample was blood. Receptors originate from a girl aged 2 to 10 with multiple sclerosis. Both conserved end residues are part of each CDR3. A D gene is named only where the DNA matches it firmly. Some rows have no size entry. The others give once, few or many, or a class for an expanded clone.

j_call: TRBJ2-1
d_call: TRBD2
cdr3_length: 17
clone_size: .
v_call: TRBV5-1
cdr3_nt: TGCGCCAGCAGCTTACCGGACACTAGCGGGGGGAACAATGAGCAGTTCTTC
cdr3_aa: CASSLPDTSGGNNEQFF

j_call: TRBJ2-1
d_call: TRBD2
cdr3_length: 14
clone_size: few
v_call: TRBV7-2
cdr3_nt: TGTGCCAGCAGCTTAGGTGGACTAGGTAATGAGCAGTTCTTC
cdr3_aa: CASSLGGLGNEQFF

j_call: TRBJ2-6
d_call: .
cdr3_length: 16
clone_size: .
v_call: TRBV7-8
cdr3_nt: TGTGCCAGCAGCCCCCTCAAGGGCTCTGGGGCCAACGTCCTGACTTTC
cdr3_aa: CASSPLKGSGANVLTF

j_call: TRBJ2-1
d_call: .
cdr3_length: 11
clone_size: .
v_call: TRBV27
cdr3_nt: TGTGCCAGCGGGAAGGCGTGGGAGCAGTTCTTC
cdr3_aa: CASGKAWEQFF

j_call: TRBJ2-1
d_call: TRBD2
cdr3_length: 19
clone_size: .
v_call: TRBV3-1
cdr3_nt: TGTGCCAGCAGCCAAGTTTTTTGGACTAGCGGGGCCTATCATGATGAGCAGTTCTTC
cdr3_aa: CASSQVFWTSGAYHDEQFF

j_call: TRBJ2-2
d_call: .
cdr3_length: 12
clone_size: .
v_call: TRBV7-2
cdr3_nt: TGTGCCAGCGCCCCAGTTTCCGGGGAGCTGTTTTTT
cdr3_aa: CASAPVSGELFF

j_call: TRBJ2-7
d_call: TRBD2
cdr3_length: 13
clone_size: .
v_call: TRBV27
cdr3_nt: TGTGTCAGCAGTAGGCGGGGGGGCTACGAGCAGTACTTC
cdr3_aa: CVSSRRGGYEQYF

j_call: TRBJ1-5
d_call: .
cdr3_length: 13
clone_size: few
v_call: TRBV20-1
cdr3_nt: TGCAGTGCTAGGTCCACATTCAATCAGCCCCAGCATTTT
cdr3_aa: CSARSTFNQPQHF

j_call: TRBJ2-1
d_call: TRBD2
cdr3_length: 16
clone_size: few
v_call: TRBV20-1
cdr3_nt: TGCAGTGCTAGAGCTAGCGGGAGGCCCTTTTACAATGAGCAGTTCTTC
cdr3_aa: CSARASGRPFYNEQFF

j_call: TRBJ2-7
d_call: TRBD2
cdr3_length: 14
clone_size: .
v_call: TRBV7-7
cdr3_nt: TGTGCCAGCAGCGAGGGACTAGCTAACAACGAGCAGTACTTC
cdr3_aa: CASSEGLANNEQYF

j_call: TRBJ1-5
d_call: TRBD1
cdr3_length: 15
clone_size: .
v_call: TRBV5-5
cdr3_nt: TGTGCCAGCAGCTTACAACAGGGGAGTATTCAGCCCCAGCATTTT
cdr3_aa: CASSLQQGSIQPQHF

j_call: TRBJ2-1
d_call: TRBD1
cdr3_length: 16
clone_size: few
v_call: TRBV5-1
cdr3_nt: TGCGCCAGCAGCTGGAGGGACAGGGCCCTCTACAATGAGCAGTTCTTC
cdr3_aa: CASSWRDRALYNEQFF

j_call: TRBJ2-7
d_call: .
cdr3_length: 11
clone_size: few
v_call: TRBV7-2
cdr3_nt: TGTGCCAGCAGCTCAGAGGTTGAGCAGTACTTC
cdr3_aa: CASSSEVEQYF

j_call: TRBJ2-3
d_call: .
cdr3_length: 13
clone_size: few
v_call: TRBV10-3
cdr3_nt: TGTGCCATCAGTGAGTCAGGCACAGATACGCAGTATTTT
cdr3_aa: CAISESGTDTQYF

j_call: TRBJ2-1
d_call: TRBD1
cdr3_length: 14
clone_size: .
v_call: TRBV20-1
cdr3_nt: TGCAGTGCAAAGGACAGGGCCTGGGGGTATGAGCAGTTCTTC
cdr3_aa: CSAKDRAWGYEQFF

j_call: TRBJ2-7
d_call: TRBD2
cdr3_length: 20
clone_size: few
v_call: TRBV4-1
cdr3_nt: TGCGCCAGCAGCCAAGATCCAACCGGGACTAGCAGCTCCTGGGTGAGCGAGCAGTACTTC
cdr3_aa: CASSQDPTGTSSSWVSEQYF

j_call: TRBJ1-1
d_call: TRBD1
cdr3_length: 14
clone_size: .
v_call: TRBV6-5
cdr3_nt: TGTGCCAGCAGTCCTCACACAGGGGACACTGAAGCTTTCTTT
cdr3_aa: CASSPHTGDTEAFF

j_call: TRBJ2-1
d_call: TRBD2
cdr3_length: 15
clone_size: .
v_call: TRBV20-1
cdr3_nt: TGCAGTGCTAGAGGGAGTAGCGGGGGGCCGAATGAGCAGTTCTTC
cdr3_aa: CSARGSSGGPNEQFF

j_call: TRBJ1-1
d_call: .
cdr3_length: 13
clone_size: .
v_call: TRBV6-6
cdr3_nt: TGTGCCAGCAGAGGGGGAGGAAACACTGAAGCTTTCTTT
cdr3_aa: CASRGGGNTEAFF

j_call: TRBJ2-5
d_call: .
cdr3_length: 14
clone_size: few
v_call: TRBV10-3
cdr3_nt: TGTGCCATCAGCGCCCCTGTGAGCAAGGAGACCCAGTACTTC
cdr3_aa: CAISAPVSKETQYF

j_call: TRBJ2-1
d_call: TRBD1
cdr3_length: 14
clone_size: .
v_call: TRBV12-3/TRBV12-4
cdr3_nt: TGTGCCAGCAGTTTTCGGACAGGGGGCAATGAGCAGTTCTTC
cdr3_aa: CASSFRTGGNEQFF

j_call: TRBJ2-5
d_call: .
cdr3_length: 11
clone_size: .
v_call: TRBV20-1
cdr3_nt: TGCAGCCTGGGAGCGGGAGAGACCCAGTACTTC
cdr3_aa: CSLGAGETQYF

j_call: TRBJ2-1
d_call: .
cdr3_length: 16
clone_size: .
v_call: TRBV7-2
cdr3_nt: TGTGCCAGCAGCTTAGTAGGGCGGGCAGACGACAATGAGCAGTTCTTC
cdr3_aa: CASSLVGRADDNEQFF

j_call: TRBJ2-5
d_call: TRBD2
cdr3_length: 15
clone_size: .
v_call: TRBV20-1
cdr3_nt: TGCAGTGCCCGACGGCCGGGACTAGCGGGAGGTGAGCAGTACTTC
cdr3_aa: CSARRPGLAGGEQYF

j_call: TRBJ1-2
d_call: .
cdr3_length: 13
clone_size: .
v_call: TRBV4-1
cdr3_nt: TGCGCCAGCAGCCAAGTGGAGAGACATGGCTACACCTTC
cdr3_aa: CASSQVERHGYTF

j_call: TRBJ2-1
d_call: .
cdr3_length: 13
clone_size: once
v_call: TRBV28
cdr3_nt: TGTGCCAGCAGTTTAGCTGGTACAGATACGCAGTTCTTC
cdr3_aa: CASSLAGTDTQFF

j_call: TRBJ2-3
d_call: TRBD2
cdr3_length: 17
clone_size: few
v_call: TRBV20-1
cdr3_nt: TGCAGTGCTAGAGTGTACAGCGGGAGGGCCTTGGCAGATACGCAGTATTTT
cdr3_aa: CSARVYSGRALADTQYF

j_call: TRBJ2-1
d_call: TRBD1
cdr3_length: 16
clone_size: .
v_call: TRBV6-1
cdr3_nt: TGTGCCAGCAGTCCTCGGCCCGGGACAGGGTGGATCGAGCAGTGCTTC
cdr3_aa: CASSPRPGTGWIEQCF

j_call: TRBJ2-7
d_call: .
cdr3_length: 16
clone_size: few
v_call: TRBV10-3
cdr3_nt: TGTGCCATCAGTGAGTCGAATACAGCCTATACCTACGAGCAGTACTTC
cdr3_aa: CAISESNTAYTYEQYF

j_call: TRBJ1-1
d_call: .
cdr3_length: 14
clone_size: .
v_call: TRBV10-1
cdr3_nt: TGCGCCAGCAGTGAAGGGGACACCCACACTGAAGCTTTCTTT
cdr3_aa: CASSEGDTHTEAFF